The clone carrying this T cell receptor (beta chain) showed up just a few times. Germline loops: CDR1 LGHNA, CDR2 YSLEER. Germline trimming cut 0 bases from V and 2 bases from J; bases unmatched to any gene: 14. The CDR3 is 21 amino acids. It was with 60 Vbeta and 13 Jbeta primers that the PCR ran. Measured with immunoSEQ multiplex PCR; TCRdb has only the in-frame clones, and not every one. Of about 170,000 clones detected, almost 75% appear once; the ten largest clones hold approximately 5.1%. The source of the sample is a study of cytomegalovirus exposure and HLA in healthy donors. The chain has TRBV4-3 and TRBJ2-3; 13 bases are a match to TRBD2. The sequence came from a woman under 30 in good health and CMV-seropositive. Source material: PBMCs. The CDR3 sequence is CASSQDLQAGLAGVYTDTQYF. The DNA for the CDR3 is TGCGCCAGCAGCCAAGATCTCCAGGCTGGACTAGCGGGGGTGTACACAGATACGCAGTATTTT.